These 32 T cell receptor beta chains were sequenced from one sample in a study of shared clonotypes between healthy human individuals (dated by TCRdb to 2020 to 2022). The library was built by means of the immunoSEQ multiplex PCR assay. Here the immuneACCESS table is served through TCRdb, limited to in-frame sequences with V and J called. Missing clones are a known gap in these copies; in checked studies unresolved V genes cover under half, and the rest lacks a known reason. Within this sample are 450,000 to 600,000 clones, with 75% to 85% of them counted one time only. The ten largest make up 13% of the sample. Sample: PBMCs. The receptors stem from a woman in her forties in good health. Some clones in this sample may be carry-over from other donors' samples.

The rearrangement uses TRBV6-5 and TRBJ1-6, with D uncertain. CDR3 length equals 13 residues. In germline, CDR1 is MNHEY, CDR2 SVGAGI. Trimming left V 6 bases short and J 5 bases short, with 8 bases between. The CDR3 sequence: CASRGRDNSPLHF. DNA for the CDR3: TGTGCCAGCAGGGGGAGGGATAATTCACCCCTCCACTTT.

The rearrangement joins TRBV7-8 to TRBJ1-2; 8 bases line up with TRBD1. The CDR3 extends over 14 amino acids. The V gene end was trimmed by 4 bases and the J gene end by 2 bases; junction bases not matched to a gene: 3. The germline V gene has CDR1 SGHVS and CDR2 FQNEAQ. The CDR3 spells CASSSDRANYGYTF. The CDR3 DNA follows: TGTGCCAGCAGCTCGGACAGGGCCAACTATGGCTACACCTTC.

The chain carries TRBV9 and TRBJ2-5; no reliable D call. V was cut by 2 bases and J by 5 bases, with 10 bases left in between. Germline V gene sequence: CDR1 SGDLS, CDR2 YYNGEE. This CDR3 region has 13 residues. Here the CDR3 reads CASSVRLWETQYF. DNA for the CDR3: TGTGCCAGCAGCGTTCGACTTTGGGAGACCCAGTACTTC.

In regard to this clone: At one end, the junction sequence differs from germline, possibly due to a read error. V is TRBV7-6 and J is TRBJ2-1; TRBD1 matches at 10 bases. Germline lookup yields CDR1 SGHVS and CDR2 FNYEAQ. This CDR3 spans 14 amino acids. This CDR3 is CASSSGPGQGKRIF. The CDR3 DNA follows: TGTGCCAGCAGCTCAGGCCCGGGACAGGGGAAAAGGATCTTC.

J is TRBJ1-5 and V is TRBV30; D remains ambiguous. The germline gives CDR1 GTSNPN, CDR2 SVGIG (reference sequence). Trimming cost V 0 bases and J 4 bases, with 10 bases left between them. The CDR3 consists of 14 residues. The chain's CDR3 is CAWSVINANQPQHF. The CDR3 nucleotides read TGTGCCTGGAGTGTAATCAATGCGAATCAGCCCCAGCATTTT.

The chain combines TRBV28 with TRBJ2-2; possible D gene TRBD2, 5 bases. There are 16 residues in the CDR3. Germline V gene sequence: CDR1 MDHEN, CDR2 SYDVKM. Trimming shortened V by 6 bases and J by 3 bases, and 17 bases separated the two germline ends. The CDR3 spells CASRKASARDTGELFF. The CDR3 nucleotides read TGTGCCAGCAGAAAAGCGTCCGCGCGGGACACCGGGGAGCTGTTTTTT.

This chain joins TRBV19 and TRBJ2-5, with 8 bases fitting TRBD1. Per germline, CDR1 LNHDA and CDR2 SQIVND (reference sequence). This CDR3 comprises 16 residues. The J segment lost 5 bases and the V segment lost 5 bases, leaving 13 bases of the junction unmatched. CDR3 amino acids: CASSLRARGRRETQYF. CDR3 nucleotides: TGTGCCAGTAGTCTGCGGGCCAGGGGGCGCAGGGAGACCCAGTACTTC.

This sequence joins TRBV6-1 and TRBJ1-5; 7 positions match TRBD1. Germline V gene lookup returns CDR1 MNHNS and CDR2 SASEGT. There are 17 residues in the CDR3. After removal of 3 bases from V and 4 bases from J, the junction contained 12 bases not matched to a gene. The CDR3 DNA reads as TGTGCCAGCAGTGAGCGGGGCGTGACAGGGAAAAATCAGCCCCAGCATTTT. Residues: CASSERGVTGKNQPQHF.

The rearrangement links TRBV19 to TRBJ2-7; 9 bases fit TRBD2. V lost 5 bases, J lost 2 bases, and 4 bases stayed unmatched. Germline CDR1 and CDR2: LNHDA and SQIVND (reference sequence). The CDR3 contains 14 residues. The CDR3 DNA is TGTGCCAGTAGTGCGGGGGGGAGGCCCTACGAGCAGTACTTC. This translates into CASSAGGRPYEQYF.

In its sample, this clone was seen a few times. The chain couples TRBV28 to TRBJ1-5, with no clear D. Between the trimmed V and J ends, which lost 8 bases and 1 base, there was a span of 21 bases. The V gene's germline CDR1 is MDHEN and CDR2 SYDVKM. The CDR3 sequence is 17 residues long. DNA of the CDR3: TGTGCCAGCGGGTCCCTTCGCCCCGAGTACAGCAATCAGCCCCAGCATTTT. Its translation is CASGSLRPEYSNQPQHF.

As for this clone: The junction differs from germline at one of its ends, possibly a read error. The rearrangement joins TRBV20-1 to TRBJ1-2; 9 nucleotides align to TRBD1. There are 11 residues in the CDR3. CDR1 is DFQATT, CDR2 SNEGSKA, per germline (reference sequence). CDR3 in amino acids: CSARWGQGWIF. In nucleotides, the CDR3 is TGCAGTGCTAGATGGGGACAGGGATGGATCTTC.

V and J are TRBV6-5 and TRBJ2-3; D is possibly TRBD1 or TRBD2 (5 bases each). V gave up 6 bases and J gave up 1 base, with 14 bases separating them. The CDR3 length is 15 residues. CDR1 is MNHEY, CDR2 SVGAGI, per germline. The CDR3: CASSSRDLGTDTQYF. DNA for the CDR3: TGTGCCAGCAGCTCCCGGGACCTCGGCACAGATACGCAGTATTTT.

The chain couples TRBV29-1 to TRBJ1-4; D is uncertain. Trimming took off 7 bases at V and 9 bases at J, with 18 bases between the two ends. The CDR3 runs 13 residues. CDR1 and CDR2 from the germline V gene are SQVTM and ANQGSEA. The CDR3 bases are TGCAGCGCCGTGGACGCAACCACGCAAAAACTGTTTTTT. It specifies CSAVDATTQKLFF.

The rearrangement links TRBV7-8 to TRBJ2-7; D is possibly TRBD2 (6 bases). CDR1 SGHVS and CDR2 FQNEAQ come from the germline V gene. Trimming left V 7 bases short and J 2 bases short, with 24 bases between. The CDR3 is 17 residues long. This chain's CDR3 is CASILIPSGTSPYEQYF. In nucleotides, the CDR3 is TGTGCCAGCATCCTTATCCCTTCCGGGACTTCCCCCTACGAGCAGTACTTC.

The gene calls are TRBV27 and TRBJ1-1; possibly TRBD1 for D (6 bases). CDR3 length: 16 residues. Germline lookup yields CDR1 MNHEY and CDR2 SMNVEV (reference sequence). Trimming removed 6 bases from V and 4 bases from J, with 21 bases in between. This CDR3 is CASSHTSQGLGTEAFF. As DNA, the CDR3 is TGTGCCAGCAGCCATACGTCACAGGGTCTGGGCACTGAAGCTTTCTTT.

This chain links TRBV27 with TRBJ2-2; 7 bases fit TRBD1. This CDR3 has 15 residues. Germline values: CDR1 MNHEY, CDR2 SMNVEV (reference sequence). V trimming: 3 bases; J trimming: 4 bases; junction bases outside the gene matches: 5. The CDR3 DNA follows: TGTGCCAGCAGTTTGGACAGGACGACCACCGGGGAGCTGTTTTTT. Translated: CASSLDRTTTGELFF.

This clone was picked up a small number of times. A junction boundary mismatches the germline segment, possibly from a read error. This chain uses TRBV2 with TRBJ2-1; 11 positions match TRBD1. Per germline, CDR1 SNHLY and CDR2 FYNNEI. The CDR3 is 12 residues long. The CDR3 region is CASSESRDRGVF. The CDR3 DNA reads TGTGCCAGCAGTGAAAGTAGGGACAGGGGGGTCTTC.

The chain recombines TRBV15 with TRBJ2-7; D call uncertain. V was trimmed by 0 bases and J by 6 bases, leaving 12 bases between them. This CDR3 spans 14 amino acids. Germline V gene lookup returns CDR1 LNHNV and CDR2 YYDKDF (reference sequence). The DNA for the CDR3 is TGTGCCACCAGCAGAGACTCGAATTTCGGCGAGCAGTACTTC. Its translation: CATSRDSNFGEQYF.

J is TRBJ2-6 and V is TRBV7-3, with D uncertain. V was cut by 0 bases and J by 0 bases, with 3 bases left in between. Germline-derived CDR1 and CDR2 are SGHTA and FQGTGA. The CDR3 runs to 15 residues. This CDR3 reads CASSLTSSGANVLTF. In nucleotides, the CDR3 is TGTGCCAGCAGCTTAACGAGCTCTGGGGCCAACGTCCTGACTTTC.

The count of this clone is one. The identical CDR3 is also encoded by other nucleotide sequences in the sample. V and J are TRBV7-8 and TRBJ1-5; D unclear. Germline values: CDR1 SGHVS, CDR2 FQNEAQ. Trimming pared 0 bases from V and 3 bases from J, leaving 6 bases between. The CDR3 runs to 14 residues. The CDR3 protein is CASSLAQDNQPQHF. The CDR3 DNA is TGTGCCAGCAGCTTAGCGCAGGACAATCAGCCCCAGCATTTT.

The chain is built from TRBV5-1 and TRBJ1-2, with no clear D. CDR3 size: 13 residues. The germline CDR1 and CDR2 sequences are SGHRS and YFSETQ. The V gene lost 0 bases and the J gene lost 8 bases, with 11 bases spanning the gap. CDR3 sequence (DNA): TGCGCCAGCAGCTTGGAGAGCCCCTCAGGCTACACCTTC. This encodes CASSLESPSGYTF.

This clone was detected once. The DNA of the CDR3 is TGTGCCAGCAGCCCGGGCTTTTCCCACTACAATGAGCAGTTCTTC. Protein product: CASSPGFSHYNEQFF. V and J are TRBV5-8 and TRBJ2-1; D ambiguous. The CDR3 is 15 residues long. Germline V gives CDR1 SGHTS, CDR2 YDEGEE. With 4 bases removed from V and 3 bases from J, the gap between germline ends came to 14 bases.

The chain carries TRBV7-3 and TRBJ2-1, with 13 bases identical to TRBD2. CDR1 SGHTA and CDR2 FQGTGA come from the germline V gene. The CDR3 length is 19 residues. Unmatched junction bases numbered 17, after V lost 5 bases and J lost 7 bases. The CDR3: CASSHTPTVLAGGQNEQFF. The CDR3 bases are TGTGCCAGCAGCCATACCCCTACCGTACTAGCGGGAGGGCAGAATGAGCAGTTCTTC.

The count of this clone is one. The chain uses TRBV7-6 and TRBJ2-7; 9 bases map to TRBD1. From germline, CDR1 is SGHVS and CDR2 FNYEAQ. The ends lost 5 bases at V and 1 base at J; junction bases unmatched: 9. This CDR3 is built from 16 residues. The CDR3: CASSREQGAISYEQYF. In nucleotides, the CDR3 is TGTGCCAGCAGCAGAGAACAGGGGGCAATTTCCTACGAGCAGTACTTC.

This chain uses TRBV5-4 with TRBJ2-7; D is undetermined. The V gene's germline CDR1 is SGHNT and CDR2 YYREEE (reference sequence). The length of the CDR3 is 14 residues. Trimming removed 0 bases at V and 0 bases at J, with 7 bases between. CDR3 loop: CASSLDPSSYEQYF. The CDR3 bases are TGTGCCAGCAGCTTGGACCCTTCCTCCTACGAGCAGTACTTC.

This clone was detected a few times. CDR3 in DNA: TGCAGCGTGGACAGGGAGGCCCCTGAAGCTTTCTTT. Its protein is CSVDREAPEAFF. V and J are TRBV29-1 and TRBJ1-1; 8 bases map to TRBD1. This CDR3 is built from 12 residues. The germline V gene encodes CDR1 SQVTM and CDR2 ANQGSEA. The trim removed 6 bases at V and 6 bases at J, leaving 6 bases unmatched.

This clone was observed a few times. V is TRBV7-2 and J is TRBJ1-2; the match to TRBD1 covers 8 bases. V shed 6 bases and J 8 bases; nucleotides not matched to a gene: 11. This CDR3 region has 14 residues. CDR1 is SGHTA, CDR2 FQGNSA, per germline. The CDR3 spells CASSPAGQAGGYTF. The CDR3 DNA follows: TGTGCCAGCAGTCCTGCGGGACAGGCGGGGGGCTACACCTTC. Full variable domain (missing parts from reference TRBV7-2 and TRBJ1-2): GAGVSQSPSNKVTEKGKDVELRCDPISGHTALYWYRQSLGQGLEFLIYFQGNSAPDKSGLPSDRFSAERTGGSVSTLTIQRTQQEDSAVYLCASSPAGQAGGYTFGSGTRLTVV.

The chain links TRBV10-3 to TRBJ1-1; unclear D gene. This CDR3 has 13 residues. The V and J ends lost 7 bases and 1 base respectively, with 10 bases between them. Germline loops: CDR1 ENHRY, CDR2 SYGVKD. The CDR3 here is CAINSPGNTEAFF. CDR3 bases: TGTGCCATCAATAGCCCAGGGAACACTGAAGCTTTCTTT.

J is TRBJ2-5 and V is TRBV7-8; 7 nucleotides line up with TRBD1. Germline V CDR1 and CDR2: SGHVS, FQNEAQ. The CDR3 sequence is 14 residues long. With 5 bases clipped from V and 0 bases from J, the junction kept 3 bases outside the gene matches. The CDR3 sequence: CASSPDRNQETQYF. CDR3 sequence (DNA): TGTGCCAGCAGCCCGGACAGGAACCAAGAGACCCAGTACTTC. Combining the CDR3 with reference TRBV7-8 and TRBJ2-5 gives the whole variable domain GAGVSQSPRYKVAKRGQDVALRCDPISGHVSLFWYQQALGQGPEFLTYFQNEAQLDKSGLPSDRFFAERPEGSVSTLKIQRTQQEDSAVYLCASSPDRNQETQYFGPGTRLLVL.

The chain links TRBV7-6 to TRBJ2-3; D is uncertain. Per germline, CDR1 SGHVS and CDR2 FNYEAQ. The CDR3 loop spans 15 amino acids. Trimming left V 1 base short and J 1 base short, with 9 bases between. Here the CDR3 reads CASSLDGGRTDTQYF. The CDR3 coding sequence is TGTGCCAGCAGCTTAGATGGCGGACGCACAGATACGCAGTATTTT.

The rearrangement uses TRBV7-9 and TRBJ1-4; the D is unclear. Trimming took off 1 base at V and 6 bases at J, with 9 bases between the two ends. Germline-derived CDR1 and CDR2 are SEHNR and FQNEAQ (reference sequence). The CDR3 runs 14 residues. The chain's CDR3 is CASSLVGPDEKLFF. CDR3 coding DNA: TGTGCCAGCAGCTTAGTAGGGCCTGATGAAAAACTGTTTTTT.

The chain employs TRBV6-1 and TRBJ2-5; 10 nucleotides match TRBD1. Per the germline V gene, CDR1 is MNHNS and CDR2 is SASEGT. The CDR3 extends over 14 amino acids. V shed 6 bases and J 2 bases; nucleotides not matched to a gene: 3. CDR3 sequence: CASSRDRGQETQYF. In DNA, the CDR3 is TGTGCCAGCAGCCGGGACAGGGGACAAGAGACCCAGTACTTC.